The T cell receptor beta chain under discussion was sequenced for a study of T cell repertoires in cytomegalovirus infection. In its sample, this clonotype was seen many times. In germline, CDR1 is SEHNR, CDR2 FQNEAQ (reference sequence). The CDR3 is made up of 12 amino acids. V was clipped by 8 bases and J by 5 bases, with 13 bases between them. TCRdb re-called the reads with MiXCR, one entry per CDR3 protein. The table lists 250,000 or so distinct CDR3 sequences, more than 15% of them singletons. The chain couples TRBV7-9 to TRBJ2-7; D is possibly TRBD1 (5 bases). This TCR was sampled from a human donor in good health (CMV status not recorded). Some clones in this sample may be carry-over from other donors' samples. The sequenced material came from CD8+ T cells from PBMCs. CDR3 region: CASAIRADEQYF. The CDR3 nucleotides read TGTGCCAGCGCAATCAGGGCTGACGAGCAGTACTTC.